Listed here are 7 T cell receptor beta chains from one sample, sequenced in a study of shared clonotypes between healthy human individuals (TCRdb year 2020). The library was produced with the immunoSEQ multiplex PCR assay. As stored in TCRdb, this immuneACCESS dataset retains in-frame rearrangements with V and J assigned. A fraction of the clones does not appear; measured against another copy, unresolved V genes explain less than half of the discrepancy, and the remainder lacks a known reason. For this sample there are millions of clones; approximately 94% appear just once. Roughly 0.14% of the sample goes to the ten largest clones. Specimen: naive CD4+ T cells sorted from blood. The intended sense of this specimen's cell subset or site label: CD45RA+ positively selected. The receptors were sampled from a young man in good health.

Of note for this clone: Other DNA sequences from this sample encode an identical CDR3 as well. This sequence joins TRBV5-1 and TRBJ1-5; D gene ambiguous. Between the trimmed V and J ends, which lost 0 bases and 4 bases, there was a span of 11 bases. The CDR3 is 15 amino acids. Germline-derived CDR1 and CDR2 are SGHRS and YFSETQ. The CDR3: CASSLEGDSNQPQHF. The DNA for the CDR3 is TGCGCCAGCAGCTTGGAGGGTGATTCAAATCAGCCCCAGCATTTT.

The rearrangement joins TRBV7-9 to TRBJ1-4, with a possible D match to TRBD1 (6 bases). Deletions cut 3 bases from V and 5 bases from J, with 13 bases between. The CDR3 has 15 amino acids. Looked up from germline, CDR1 is SEHNR and CDR2 is FQNEAQ (reference sequence). CDR3 loop: CASSFRGRDNEKLFF. The CDR3 DNA follows: TGTGCCAGCAGCTTCAGGGGAAGGGACAATGAAAAACTGTTTTTT.

The J gene is TRBJ2-7, the V gene TRBV7-8, with TRBD2 as a possible D gene (7 bases). V was pared by 5 bases and J by 2 bases, with 16 bases between. Germline V CDR1 and CDR2: SGHVS, FQNEAQ. The CDR3 extends over 15 amino acids. The CDR3 region has the DNA TGTGCCAGCAGCCCGGCGGCGGGGGACACCTACGAGCAGTACTTC. Residues: CASSPAAGDTYEQYF.

This clone was recorded only once. The chain uses TRBV2 and TRBJ2-1; TRBD2 agrees at 10 bases. V trimming: 5 bases; J trimming: 6 bases; junction bases outside the gene matches: 19. Germline-derived CDR1 and CDR2 are SNHLY and FYNNEI. This CDR3 contains 19 residues. Here the CDR3 DNA reads TGTGCCAGCAGTCGAGGGCCAGCGGGGGGGCGGCGGGACGGCAATGAGCAGTTCTTC. Translation: CASSRGPAGGRRDGNEQFF.

The chain links TRBV9 to TRBJ1-2, with TRBD1 matching 7 bases. J lost 0 bases, V lost 4 bases, and 6 bases had no gene match. Germline V gives CDR1 SGDLS, CDR2 YYNGEE. The CDR3 runs to 15 residues. This chain's CDR3 is CASSPRDSSNYGYTF. CDR3 nucleotides: TGTGCCAGCAGCCCGAGGGACAGCTCTAACTATGGCTACACCTTC.

The chain couples TRBV29-1 to TRBJ1-1; 7 bases fit TRBD1. Germline-derived CDR1 and CDR2 are SQVTM and ANQGSEA. The CDR3 loop spans 13 amino acids. V lost 8 bases and J lost 4; bases outside the gene matches: 10. The CDR3 is CSTRDSGFTEAFF. The DNA of the CDR3 is TGCAGCACGAGGGACAGCGGCTTCACTGAAGCTTTCTTT.

The rearrangement joins TRBV2 to TRBJ2-3; 9 positions match TRBD2. This CDR3 contains 15 residues. With 7 bases clipped from V and 7 bases from J, the junction kept 12 bases outside the gene matches. CDR1 and CDR2 (germline): SNHLY, FYNNEI. CDR3 in DNA: TGTGCCAGCACCGATAGGGGGCGGGAGGGCCATACGCAGTATTTT. Its translation: CASTDRGREGHTQYF.